These 18 T cell receptor beta chains came from one sample sequenced in a study of T cells expressing NK-cell markers. TCRdb re-called the 5' RACE reads; one entry per CDR3 protein, DNA not given. There are roughly 380,000 distinct CDR3 sequences in the sample, with 5.2% held by the top ten. The specimen was blood T cells: a sorted CD56 or NKG2C T cell subset, CD4+ or CD8+ T cells, or bulk PBMC T cells (not recorded which). Receptors were obtained from a man aged 18-75 years in good health.

The rearrangement links TRBV21-1 to TRBJ2-7; as DNA is missing, the TRBD1 call by TCRdb cannot be tested. TRBV21-1 is given as a pseudogene. The CDR3 covers 17 residues. The CDR3 here is CAVPEVRQGGDRYEQYF.

The rearrangement links TRBV6-5 to TRBJ1-1; TCRdb picks TRBD1, but there is no DNA to check that call. The CDR3 extends over 15 amino acids. Germline lookup yields CDR1 MNHEY and CDR2 SVGAGI. The CDR3 here is CASSYGQGMNTEAFF.

The rearrangement uses TRBV12-3 or TRBV12-4 and TRBJ1-2; absent DNA, TCRdb's TRBD1 call cannot be checked. The CDR3 sequence is 16 residues long. CDR3 region: CASSLIPHRNNYGYTF.

The V and J genes are TRBV10-3 and TRBJ2-7. This CDR3 has 15 residues. Germline V gene data show CDR1 as ENHRY and CDR2 as SYGVKD. CDR3 sequence reads: CAISESARGSHEQYF.

The genes are TRBV20-1 and TRBJ2-3; the TCRdb D gene call, TRBD2, has no DNA to confirm it. Germline-derived CDR1 and CDR2 are DFQATT and SNEGSKA (reference sequence). The CDR3 covers 15 residues. CDR3 residues: CSALRLAGSTGTQYF.

V usage is TRBV2 and J usage is TRBJ2-3; with no DNA, the TCRdb D assignment of TRBD1 cannot be verified. The CDR3 covers 17 residues. CDR1 SNHLY and CDR2 FYNNEI come from the germline V gene. CDR3 sequence reads: CASRFGQGALSTDTQYF. The full variable domain, with the rest looked up from reference TRBV2 and TRBJ2-3, is EPEVTQTPSHQVTQMGQEVILRCVPISNHLYFYWYRQILGQKVEFLVSFYNNEISEKSEIFDDQFSVERPDGSNFTLKIRSTKLEDSAMYFCASRFGQGALSTDTQYFGPGTRLTVL.

The chain combines TRBV7-9 with TRBJ2-2; TCRdb names TRBD1, which stays unverified in the absence of DNA. Per the germline V gene, CDR1 is SEHNR and CDR2 is FQNEAQ (reference sequence). CDR3 length equals 16 residues. The CDR3 loop is CASRLNRGLNTGELFF.

The V gene is TRBV24-1, the J gene TRBJ2-3; no DNA is available, so the TRBD1 call from TCRdb remains unchecked. The CDR3 covers 15 residues. Germline CDR1 reads KGHDR; CDR2 reads SFDVKD. The chain's CDR3 is CATSDPATLTDTQYF.

The chain is built from TRBV6-1 and TRBJ2-7; lacking DNA, the TRBD1 call made by TCRdb goes unchecked. This CDR3 is built from 14 residues. CDR1 is MNHNS and CDR2 is SASEGT in the germline V gene. The chain's CDR3 is CASRRQANSYEQYF.

The chain combines TRBV11-2 with TRBJ2-3. Germline CDR1 reads SGHAT; CDR2 reads FQNNGV. The CDR3 contains 15 residues. The CDR3: CASSLVRLNTDTQYF.

The chain couples TRBV12-3 or TRBV12-4 to TRBJ1-3; the TRBD1 assignment by TCRdb is unverifiable without DNA. The CDR3 has 16 residues. This chain's CDR3 is CASSFRQGSSGNTIYF.

The rearrangement links TRBV3-1 to TRBJ2-1. CDR3 length: 12 residues. Germline CDR1 reads LGHDT; CDR2 reads YNNKEL (reference sequence). CDR3 residues: CASSYGVDEQFF.

The CDR3 sequence is CASSSRTGTGRINIQYF. This chain links TRBV7-2 with TRBJ2-4; TCRdb lists TRBD1, though no DNA is available to test this call. CDR1 is SGHTA and CDR2 is FQGNSA in the germline V gene. CDR3 size: 17 residues.

The V call is TRBV7-2, the J call TRBJ2-7; the TRBD1 assignment by TCRdb is unverifiable without DNA. Per germline, CDR1 SGHTA and CDR2 FQGNSA. The CDR3 loop spans 13 amino acids. CDR3 protein: CASSLRDTYEQYF.

The chain links TRBV7-2 to TRBJ2-2; TCRdb selects TRBD1, and the lack of DNA leaves this call unchecked. The CDR3 covers 17 residues. CDR1 and CDR2 (germline): SGHTA, FQGNSA. CDR3 region: CASSLRQGKRQTGELFF.

This sequence joins TRBV5-1 and TRBJ1-2; TCRdb gives TRBD1 as the D gene, but with no DNA this cannot be confirmed. The germline V gene has CDR1 SGHRS and CDR2 YFSETQ. The CDR3 loop spans 15 amino acids. CDR3: CASSLDRPNVYGYTF.

The chain has TRBV2 and TRBJ2-3; TCRdb outputs TRBD1, but without DNA this stays unchecked. Looked up from germline, CDR1 is SNHLY and CDR2 is FYNNEI. This CDR3 has 17 amino acids. The CDR3 spells CASSHPNRGRSTDTQYF.

The CDR3 reads CASSLQGRGAEAFF. V and J are TRBV7-3 and TRBJ1-1; the TRBD1 assignment by TCRdb is unverifiable without DNA. CDR3 length: 14 residues. Looked up from germline, CDR1 is SGHTA and CDR2 is FQGTGA.